This T cell receptor (beta chain) was documented in a study of blood T cells in healthy people across ages. Findings and limits, study-wide: Since the PBMCs were unsorted, naive and antigen-experienced cells could not be conclusively compared.

A minimum of 7 million PBMCs was isolated per sample. As regards this clonotype: As yet, its antigen is unknown.

The V and J ends lost 1 base and 5 bases respectively, with 11 bases between them. The length of the CDR3 is 14 residues. Germline values: CDR1 SNHLY, CDR2 FYNNEI. PCR was performed a second time for roughly 7 to 11 cycles using a sample-barcoded 5' primer and a J-beta primer mix. Each CDR3 protein gets one entry after TCRdb re-called the 5' RACE reads with MiXCR. Of 800,000 to 950,000 distinct CDR3 sequences listed, 29% are singletons. These data also formed part of another study, on T cells of mothers and their children. According to that study: The donors comprised more than 5 children and their three healthy Caucasian mothers.

The genes are TRBV2 and TRBJ2-5; possible D gene TRBD2, 5 bases. Material: blood. The sequence came from a woman in her 40s in good health. CDR3 nucleotides: TGTGCCAGCAGTGAAGGTCGTGGGAGTGAGACCCAGTACTTC. The encoded protein is CASSEGRGSETQYF.